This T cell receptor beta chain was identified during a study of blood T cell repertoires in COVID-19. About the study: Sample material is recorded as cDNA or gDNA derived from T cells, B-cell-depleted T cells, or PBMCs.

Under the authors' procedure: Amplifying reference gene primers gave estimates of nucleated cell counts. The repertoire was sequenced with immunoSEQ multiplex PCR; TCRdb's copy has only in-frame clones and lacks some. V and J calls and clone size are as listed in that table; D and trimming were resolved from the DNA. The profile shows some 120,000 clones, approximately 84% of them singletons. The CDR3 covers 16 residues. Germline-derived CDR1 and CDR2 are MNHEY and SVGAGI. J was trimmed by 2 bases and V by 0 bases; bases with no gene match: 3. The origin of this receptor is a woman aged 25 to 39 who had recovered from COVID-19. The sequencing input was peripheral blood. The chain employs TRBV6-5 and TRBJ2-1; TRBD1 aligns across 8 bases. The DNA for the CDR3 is TGTGCCAGCAGTTACTCGGGGACAGGTACCTACAATGAGCAGTTCTTC. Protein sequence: CASSYSGTGTYNEQFF.